Shown below are 23 T cell receptor beta chains from a single sample sequenced in a study of cytomegalovirus exposure and HLA in healthy donors. Researchers ran the PCR with 60 Vbeta and 13 Jbeta primers. Clones were sequenced by immunoSEQ multiplex PCR, and TCRdb holds only the in-frame ones, with some missing. The sample has about 130,000 clones, around 72% seen once; the top ten hold approximately 1.7%. Sequenced input: PBMCs. The receptors here all came from a woman aged 35 to 49 in good health and CMV-seronegative.

This clone appeared a few times. CDR3 sequence: CASSTSQGALETQYF. The CDR3 nucleotides are TGCGCCAGCAGTACCTCACAGGGGGCGCTTGAGACCCAGTACTTC. The chain couples TRBV5-1 to TRBJ2-5, with 9 bases matching TRBD1. CDR1 and CDR2 (germline): SGHRS, YFSETQ. After removal of 5 bases from V and 5 bases from J, the junction contained 10 bases not matched to a gene. The CDR3 is 15 residues long.

The gene calls are TRBV6-6 and TRBJ2-1; TRBD1 matches 7 bases. Germline loops: CDR1 MNHNY, CDR2 SVGAGI (reference sequence). Trimming took 6 bases from V and 4 from J; bases not matched to a gene: 6. This CDR3 region has 14 residues. The CDR3: CASRDSTGYNEQFF. The CDR3 DNA reads as TGTGCCAGCAGAGATTCGACAGGGTACAATGAGCAGTTCTTC.

The V call is TRBV6-5, the J call TRBJ1-4; D call uncertain. This CDR3 comprises 16 residues. The V end was cut by 0 bases, the J end by 6 bases, with 14 bases between. Germline assignment: CDR1 MNHEY and CDR2 SVGAGI. DNA for the CDR3: TGTGCCAGCAGTTACTCGGCGGCAGCGGTGTATGAAAAACTGTTTTTT. It is translated as CASSYSAAAVYEKLFF.

This clone has a handful of counts. This chain joins TRBV7-2 and TRBJ2-7, with 12 bases lining up with TRBD2. CDR1 is SGHTA, CDR2 FQGNSA, per germline. V shed 3 bases, J shed 10 bases, and the junction held 10 bases outside the gene matches. CDR3 length equals 15 residues. The CDR3 protein is CASSFRTSGAWGQYF. CDR3 bases: TGTGCCAGCAGCTTTCGGACTAGCGGGGCCTGGGGACAGTACTTC. The full variable domain, completed using reference TRBV7-2 and TRBJ2-7, is GAGVSQSPSNKVTEKGKDVELRCDPISGHTALYWYRQSLGQGLEFLIYFQGNSAPDKSGLPSDRFSAERTGGSVSTLTIQRTQQEDSAVYLCASSFRTSGAWGQYFGPGTRLTVT.

This clone was counted only a few times. The chain is built from TRBV7-8 and TRBJ2-1; TRBD1 matches at 10 bases. Trimming removed 0 bases from V and 10 bases from J; junction bases left unmatched: 12. Germline-derived CDR1 and CDR2 are SGHVS and FQNEAQ. The CDR3 loop spans 17 amino acids. Here the CDR3 DNA reads TGTGCCAGCAGCTTAGCGGGGCCCGCGACAGGGGGCTACGAGCAGTTCTTC. Its translation is CASSLAGPATGGYEQFF.

The CDR3 bases are TGTGCCTGGAAACAGAACTATGGCTACACCTTC. Translation: CAWKQNYGYTF. The V call is TRBV30, the J call TRBJ1-2; no firm D call. The CDR3 contains 11 residues. Per germline, CDR1 GTSNPN and CDR2 SVGIG (reference sequence). V shed 4 bases and J shed 2 bases, with 5 bases lying between them. Full variable domain (rest looked up from reference TRBV30 and TRBJ1-2): SQTIHQWPATLVQPVGSPLSLECTVEGTSNPNLYWYRQAAGRGLQLLFYSVGIGQISSEVPQNLSASRPQDRQFILSSKKLLLSDSGFYLCAWKQNYGYTFGSGTRLTVV.

V usage is TRBV27 and J usage is TRBJ2-7; either TRBD1 or TRBD2 may fit D (9 bases each). The germline CDR1 and CDR2 sequences are MNHEY and SMNVEV (reference sequence). Trimming took 4 bases from V and 5 from J, leaving 36 bases between them. The CDR3 has 21 residues. In DNA, the CDR3 is TGTGCCAGCAGTTCGTCCCGGGACAGGGTTGGTAGCGGGAGTTCATTTAACGAGCAGTACTTC. Its protein product is CASSSSRDRVGSGSSFNEQYF.

The V call is TRBV10-1, the J call TRBJ2-7; tentative D call: TRBD2 (6 bases). Germline assignment: CDR1 WNHNN and CDR2 SYGVQD (reference sequence). Trimming cost V 6 bases and J 0 bases, with 9 bases left between them. The CDR3 has 13 residues. The CDR3 sequence is CASSQRASYEQYF. For the CDR3, the DNA is TGCGCCAGCAGCCAGCGGGCCTCCTACGAGCAGTACTTC.

The chain combines TRBV5-6 with TRBJ1-3; 9 bases align to TRBD1. Germline values: CDR1 SGHDT, CDR2 YYEEEE. Trimming removed 4 bases from V and 2 bases from J; junction bases left unmatched: 10. The CDR3 runs 17 residues. CDR3 residues: CASSLGTGTSPGNTIYF. In DNA, the CDR3 is TGTGCCAGCAGCCTTGGGACAGGGACATCACCTGGAAACACCATATATTTT.

This clone appeared a single time. Compared with germline, one end of the junction differs, possibly owing to a read error. The chain is built from TRBV18 and TRBJ2-2, with a tentative D call TRBD2 (6 bases). The CDR3 contains 16 residues. CDR1 is KGHSH and CDR2 is LQKENI in the germline V gene. This CDR3 is CASSFLRLENPGELFF. As DNA, the CDR3 is TGTGCCAGCTCCTTTCTGAGACTAGAGAACCCCGGGGAGCTGTTTTTT.

This clone was counted once. The chain uses TRBV7-2 and TRBJ1-2; D unresolved. This CDR3 comprises 14 residues. The germline V gene has CDR1 SGHTA and CDR2 FQGNSA. V was clipped by 2 bases and J by 4 bases, with 11 bases between them. The CDR3 spells CASSLNPTGYGYTF. CDR3 nucleotide sequence: TGTGCCAGCAGCTTAAACCCAACGGGCTATGGCTACACCTTC.

This clone turned up a few times. The J gene is TRBJ2-2, the V gene TRBV7-8; TRBD1 matches at 8 bases. CDR3 length: 16 amino acids. Germline V gives CDR1 SGHVS, CDR2 FQNEAQ. With 4 bases clipped from V and 3 bases from J, the junction kept 7 bases outside the gene matches. Here the CDR3 reads CASSWTGIGDTGELFF. CDR3 bases: TGTGCCAGCAGCTGGACAGGGATCGGGGACACCGGGGAGCTGTTTTTT.

The rearrangement uses TRBV5-1 and TRBJ2-7; 12 nucleotides line up with TRBD2. Germline V gene data show CDR1 as SGHRS and CDR2 as YFSETQ. V lost 0 bases, J lost 6 bases, and 1 base stayed unmatched. CDR3 size: 14 residues. CDR3 loop: CASSLALAGGEQYF. The DNA for the CDR3 is TGCGCCAGCAGCTTGGCACTAGCGGGAGGCGAGCAGTACTTC.

This clone was counted a single time. V is TRBV28 and J is TRBJ1-6; unclear D gene. CDR1 and CDR2 from the germline V gene are MDHEN and SYDVKM. The CDR3 length is 15 residues. Trimming left V 2 bases short and J 8 bases short, with 13 bases between. This chain's CDR3 is CASSLGGHRDSPLHF. The CDR3 DNA follows: TGTGCCAGCAGTTTAGGAGGCCACCGCGATTCACCCCTCCACTTT.

The chain uses TRBV9 and TRBJ2-1; tentative D call: TRBD2 (7 bases). Germline CDR1 is SGDLS and CDR2 is YYNGEE. CDR3 size: 14 residues. The V end lost 0 bases, the J end lost 10 bases, and 14 bases lay between the germline ends. The CDR3 coding sequence is TGTGCCAGCAGCGTAGGCGGGGGCCATGAAGAGCAGTTCTTC. It is translated as CASSVGGGHEEQFF. The full variable domain, its missing parts supplied by reference TRBV9 and TRBJ2-1, is DSGVTQTPKHLITATGQRVTLRCSPRSGDLSVYWYQQSLDQGLQFLIQYYNGEERAKGNILERFSAQQFPDLHSELNLSSLELGDSALYFCASSVGGGHEEQFFGPGTRLTVL.

This clone was observed a single time. The chain has TRBV6-5 and TRBJ2-1, with D maybe TRBD2 (6 bases). V shed 5 bases and J shed 7 bases, with 9 bases lying between them. This CDR3 region has 12 residues. The germline V gene has CDR1 MNHEY and CDR2 SVGAGI. The CDR3, as DNA: TGTGCCAGCAGTCACGGGACTAATGAGCAGTTCTTC. Translated, it gives CASSHGTNEQFF.

The chain couples TRBV27 to TRBJ2-5, with D possibly TRBD2 on 6 matching bases. The J call may be faulty, since TRBJ2-7 better matches the DNA end. The CDR3 runs to 15 residues. Germline V gene lookup returns CDR1 MNHEY and CDR2 SMNVEV (reference sequence). CDR3 residues: CASSPTTPFSGEQYF. CDR3 bases: TGTGCCAGCAGCCCGACCACGCCCTTTAGCGGCGAGCAGTACTTC.

This chain joins TRBV10-1 and TRBJ1-2; D possibly corresponds to TRBD1 (6 bases). The germline V gene has CDR1 WNHNN and CDR2 SYGVQD (reference sequence). Trimming took 5 bases from V and 5 from J, leaving 18 bases between them. The CDR3 runs 15 residues. The CDR3 sequence is CASSRFGGGQYGYTF. DNA of the CDR3: TGCGCCAGCAGTCGGTTTGGGGGGGGCCAGTATGGCTACACCTTC.

The chain joins TRBV18 to TRBJ2-5; 7 bases line up with TRBD2. This CDR3 has 15 residues. V dropped 3 bases and J dropped 2; count of bases not matched to a gene: 6. Germline V gene lookup returns CDR1 KGHSH and CDR2 LQKENI. The CDR3 region has the DNA TGTGCCAGCTCACCCGTCTGGCGGGGGCAAGAGACCCAGTACTTC. Translation gives CASSPVWRGQETQYF.

The chain employs TRBV29-1 and TRBJ2-3; no clear D. CDR3 length: 13 amino acids. V lost 5 bases to trimming and J lost 4 bases, with 13 bases between them. Germline lookup yields CDR1 SQVTM and CDR2 ANQGSEA. The CDR3 coding sequence is TGCAGCGTTACATCTCTAGGCCCAGATACGCAGTATTTT. Translating gives CSVTSLGPDTQYF.

This chain connects TRBV19 to TRBJ1-2; D possibly corresponds to TRBD1 (5 bases). Germline-derived CDR1 and CDR2 are LNHDA and SQIVND (reference sequence). This CDR3 comprises 14 residues. Between the trimmed V and J ends, which lost 4 bases and 7 bases, there was a span of 16 bases. The CDR3 sequence is CASSTGLFGSGYTF. CDR3 in DNA: TGTGCCAGTAGTACGGGACTGTTCGGGAGTGGCTACACCTTC.

The V call is TRBV5-4, the J call TRBJ1-1, with TRBD1 matching over 7 bases. The CDR3 spans 14 residues. Germline V gene sequence: CDR1 SGHNT, CDR2 YYREEE (reference sequence). J was trimmed by 4 bases and V by 4 bases; bases with no gene match: 7. The CDR3 loop reads CASSRNRGTTEAFF. The CDR3, as DNA: TGTGCCAGCAGCCGGAACAGGGGAACCACTGAAGCTTTCTTT.

The rearrangement links TRBV6-5 to TRBJ2-5, with 7 bases matching TRBD2. This CDR3 region has 15 residues. The J segment lost 3 bases and the V segment lost 4 bases, leaving 8 bases of the junction unmatched. Germline lookup yields CDR1 MNHEY and CDR2 SVGAGI. CDR3: CASSFLTAGKETQYF. In nucleotides, the CDR3 is TGTGCCAGCAGTTTTTTAACAGCGGGGAAAGAGACCCAGTACTTC.